A single sample gave rise to the 11 T cell receptor beta chains below, sequenced in a study of blood T cell repertoires in COVID-19. This table comes from immunoSEQ multiplex PCR, and its TCRdb copy is limited to in-frame clones, with some not included. In the table there are 490,000 or so clones, 70% to 90% of which are singletons. Sequencing used PBMCs or T cells enriched from blood (not recorded which). The receptors stem from an older woman who had recovered from COVID-19.

CDR3 coding DNA: TGTGCCACCAGTGAGGGGGACAGGGGCTACAATGAGCAGTTCTTC. It encodes CATSEGDRGYNEQFF. V is TRBV24-1 and J is TRBJ2-1; the match to TRBD1 covers 10 bases. Trimming at V came to 4 bases and at J to 3 bases, leaving 2 bases not matched to a gene. The length of the CDR3 is 15 residues. CDR1 is KGHDR, CDR2 SFDVKD, per germline.

The V gene is TRBV24-1, the J gene TRBJ1-1; 8 bases line up with TRBD1. Germline CDR1 KGHDR, CDR2 SFDVKD. The CDR3 runs 15 residues. Germline trimming cut 4 bases from V and 10 bases from J; bases unmatched to any gene: 13. Here the CDR3 reads CATSDDGQGGRGAFF. The CDR3, as DNA: TGTGCCACCAGTGACGATGGACAGGGAGGGAGGGGAGCTTTCTTT.

The rearrangement joins TRBV5-1 to TRBJ1-3, with 7 positions matching TRBD1. V was clipped by 5 bases and J by 4 bases; unmatched bases: 6. Germline loops: CDR1 SGHRS, CDR2 YFSETQ. The CDR3 runs to 14 residues. CDR3 sequence (DNA): TGCGCCAGCAGACCGACAGGGTCAGGAAACACCATATATTTT. As protein: CASRPTGSGNTIYF.

The V gene is TRBV5-1, the J gene TRBJ2-3; D is possibly TRBD1 (6 bases). Germline V gene lookup returns CDR1 SGHRS and CDR2 YFSETQ. The CDR3 extends over 17 amino acids. V lost 4 bases to trimming and J lost 4 bases, with 22 bases between them. CDR3 nucleotide sequence: TGCGCCAGCAGCCCGGTCGGACAGAGGGGTATCGCAGATACGCAGTATTTT. Amino acid sequence: CASSPVGQRGIADTQYF. The whole variable domain, filled in from reference TRBV5-1 and TRBJ2-3, reads KAGVTQTPRYLIKTRGQQVTLSCSPISGHRSVSWYQQTPGQGLQFLFEYFSETQRNKGNFPGRFSGRQFSNSRSEMNVSTLELGDSALYLCASSPVGQRGIADTQYFGPGTRLTVL.

The V call is TRBV2, the J call TRBJ2-1, with 9 bases matching TRBD1. The germline CDR1 and CDR2 sequences are SNHLY and FYNNEI. The V segment lost 4 bases and the J segment 9 bases; nucleotides outside the gene matches: 10. The CDR3 covers 15 residues. The CDR3, as DNA: TGTGCCAGCAGTGGGGGACAGGGCCCTGAGGGTGAGCAGTTCTTC. Translating gives CASSGGQGPEGEQFF.

The rearrangement joins TRBV15 to TRBJ2-3, with 8 bases identical to TRBD1. With V trimmed by 1 base and J by 6 bases, 3 bases remained unmatched. The germline gives CDR1 LNHNV, CDR2 YYDKDF (reference sequence). This CDR3 is built from 14 residues. CDR3 nucleotide sequence: TGTGCCACCAGCAGAGGGGGACAGGTGGATACGCAGTATTTT. As protein: CATSRGGQVDTQYF. Filled out from reference TRBV15 and TRBJ2-3, the complete variable domain reads DAMVIQNPRYQVTQFGKPVTLSCSQTLNHNVMYWYQQKSSQAPKLLFHYYDKDFNNEADTPDNFQSRRPNTSFCFLDIRSPGLGDTAMYLCATSRGGQVDTQYFGPGTRLTVL.

V gene TRBV2 combines with J gene TRBJ2-5, with D tentatively TRBD1 (6 bases). The CDR3 sequence is 14 residues long. Trimming left V 2 bases short and J 0 bases short, with 7 bases between. CDR1 is SNHLY, CDR2 FYNNEI, per germline. Here the CDR3 reads CASSENRDQETQYF. In nucleotides, the CDR3 is TGTGCCAGCAGTGAAAACAGGGACCAAGAGACCCAGTACTTC. Supplemented by reference TRBV2 and TRBJ2-5, the full variable domain reads EPEVTQTPSHQVTQMGQEVILRCVPISNHLYFYWYRQILGQKVEFLVSFYNNEISEKSEIFDDQFSVERPDGSNFTLKIRSTKLEDSAMYFCASSENRDQETQYFGPGTRLLVL.

This clone was recorded only once. This chain links TRBV5-1 with TRBJ2-5; 10 bases agree with TRBD2. The CDR3 extends over 13 amino acids. From germline, CDR1 is SGHRS and CDR2 YFSETQ. V was pared by 3 bases and J by 5 bases, with 1 base of the junction left unmatched. The CDR3 DNA reads as TGCGCCAGCAGCTGGGGACTAGCGGAGACCCAGTACTTC. Translated, it gives CASSWGLAETQYF.

This clone was counted a single time. CDR3 region: CASSPSPGLLAGGGYTF. For the CDR3, the DNA is TGTGCCAGCAGCCCAAGCCCGGGACTTCTCGCAGGGGGTGGCTACACCTTC. This chain joins TRBV7-2 and TRBJ1-2, with TRBD1 matching over 7 bases. The CDR3 spans 17 residues. CDR1 SGHTA and CDR2 FQGNSA come from the germline V gene. The V segment lost 5 bases and the J segment 7 bases; nucleotides outside the gene matches: 19. The complete variable domain, with remaining parts taken from reference TRBV7-2 and TRBJ1-2, reads GAGVSQSPSNKVTEKGKDVELRCDPISGHTALYWYRQSLGQGLEFLIYFQGNSAPDKSGLPSDRFSAERTGGSVSTLTIQRTQQEDSAVYLCASSPSPGLLAGGGYTFGSGTRLTVV.

The V and J genes are TRBV11-3 and TRBJ2-7; tentatively, D is TRBD2 (5 bases). Germline V lookup: CDR1 SGHNT, CDR2 YENEEA. Deletions cut 5 bases from V and 7 bases from J, with 15 bases between. This CDR3 has 13 amino acids. Here the CDR3 reads CASSPSEVLEQYF. DNA for the CDR3: TGTGCCAGCAGCCCATCGGAGGTATTGGAGCAGTACTTC.

This clone was observed a single time. Here the CDR3 reads CASSATGTPYEQYF. The CDR3 region has the DNA TGTGCCAGCAGCGCAACAGGGACCCCCTACGAGCAGTACTTC. The V call is TRBV9, the J call TRBJ2-7, with D possibly TRBD1 on 6 matching bases. Germline V gene data show CDR1 as SGDLS and CDR2 as YYNGEE. V was cut by 3 bases and J by 2 bases, with 12 bases left in between. CDR3 length: 14 residues. Based on the CDR3 plus reference TRBV9 and TRBJ2-7, the full variable domain is DSGVTQTPKHLITATGQRVTLRCSPRSGDLSVYWYQQSLDQGLQFLIQYYNGEERAKGNILERFSAQQFPDLHSELNLSSLELGDSALYFCASSATGTPYEQYFGPGTRLTVT.